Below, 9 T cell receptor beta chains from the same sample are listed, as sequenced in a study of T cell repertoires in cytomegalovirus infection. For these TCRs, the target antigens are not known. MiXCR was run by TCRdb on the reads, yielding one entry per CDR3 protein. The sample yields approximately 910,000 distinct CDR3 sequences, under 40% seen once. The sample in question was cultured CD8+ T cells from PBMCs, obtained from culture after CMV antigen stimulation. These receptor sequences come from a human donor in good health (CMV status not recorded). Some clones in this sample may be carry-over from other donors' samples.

As DNA, the CDR3 is TGTGCCACCAGCAGTCTGAGGGAGCCCCAGCATTTT. It yields the protein CATSSLREPQHF. This sequence joins TRBV15 and TRBJ1-5; no firm D call. This CDR3 spans 12 amino acids. Trimming removed 3 bases from V and 8 bases from J, with 8 bases in between. The germline gives CDR1 LNHNV, CDR2 YYDKDF (reference sequence). Filled out from reference TRBV15 and TRBJ1-5, the complete variable domain reads DAMVIQNPRYQVTQFGKPVTLSCSQTLNHNVMYWYQQKSSQAPKLLFHYYDKDFNNEADTPDNFQSRRPNTSFCFLDIRSPGLGDTAMYLCATSSLREPQHFGDGTRLSIL.

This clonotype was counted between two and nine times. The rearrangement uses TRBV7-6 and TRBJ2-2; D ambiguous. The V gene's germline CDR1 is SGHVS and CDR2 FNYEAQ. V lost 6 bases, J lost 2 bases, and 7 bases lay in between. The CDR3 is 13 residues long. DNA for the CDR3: TGTGCCAGCAGGCCCACTAACACCGGGGAGCTGTTTTTT. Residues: CASRPTNTGELFF.

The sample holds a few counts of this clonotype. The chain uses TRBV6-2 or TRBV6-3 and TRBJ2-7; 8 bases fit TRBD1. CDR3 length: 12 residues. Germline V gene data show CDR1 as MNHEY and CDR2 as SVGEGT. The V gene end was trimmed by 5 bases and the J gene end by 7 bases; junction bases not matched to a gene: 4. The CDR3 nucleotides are TGTGCCAGCAGTAGGACAGGGACGGAGCAGTACGTC. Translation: CASSRTGTEQYV.

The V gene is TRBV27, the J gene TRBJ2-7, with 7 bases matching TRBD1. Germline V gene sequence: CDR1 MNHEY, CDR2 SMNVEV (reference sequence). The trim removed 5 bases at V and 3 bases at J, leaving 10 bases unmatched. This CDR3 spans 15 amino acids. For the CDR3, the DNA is TGTGCCAGCAGTCCCCAGACAGGGCCCGGCTACGAGCAGTACTTC. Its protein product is CASSPQTGPGYEQYF.

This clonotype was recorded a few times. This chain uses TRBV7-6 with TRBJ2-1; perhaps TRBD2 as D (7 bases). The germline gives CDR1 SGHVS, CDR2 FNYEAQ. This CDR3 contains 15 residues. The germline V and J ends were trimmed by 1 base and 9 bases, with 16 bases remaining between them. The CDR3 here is CASSLEVGGPGEQFF. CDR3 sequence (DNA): TGTGCCAGCAGCTTAGAGGTGGGGGGGCCAGGTGAGCAGTTCTTC.

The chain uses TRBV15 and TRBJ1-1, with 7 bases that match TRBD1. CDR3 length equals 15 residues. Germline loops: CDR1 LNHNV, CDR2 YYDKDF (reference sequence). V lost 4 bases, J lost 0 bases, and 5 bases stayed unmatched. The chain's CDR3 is CATSTGDSLNTEAFF. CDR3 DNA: TGTGCCACCAGCACTGGGGACAGCCTGAACACTGAAGCTTTCTTT.

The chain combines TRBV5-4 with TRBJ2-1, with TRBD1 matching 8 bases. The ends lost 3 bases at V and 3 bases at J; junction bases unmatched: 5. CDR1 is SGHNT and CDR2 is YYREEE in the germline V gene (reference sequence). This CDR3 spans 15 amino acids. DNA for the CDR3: TGTGCCAGCAGCTCGGGACAGGTCTTCTACAATGAGCAGTTCTTC. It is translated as CASSSGQVFYNEQFF.

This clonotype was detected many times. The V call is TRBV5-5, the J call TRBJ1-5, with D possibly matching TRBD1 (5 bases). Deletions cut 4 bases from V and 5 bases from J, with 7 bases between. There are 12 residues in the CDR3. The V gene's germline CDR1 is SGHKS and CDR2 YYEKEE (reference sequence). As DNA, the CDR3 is TGTGCCAGCAGCCAAGGGGATCAGCCCCAGCATTTT. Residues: CASSQGDQPQHF.

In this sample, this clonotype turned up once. The CDR3 DNA reads as TGTGCCAGCAGTGTGGACTTCAGCTCCTACGAGCAGTACTTC. This translates into CASSVDFSSYEQYF. This chain joins TRBV2 and TRBJ2-7; D possibly corresponds to TRBD2 (5 bases). Looked up from germline, CDR1 is SNHLY and CDR2 is FYNNEI. The CDR3 totals 14 residues. V dropped 4 bases and J dropped 0 bases, with 10 bases sitting between them.